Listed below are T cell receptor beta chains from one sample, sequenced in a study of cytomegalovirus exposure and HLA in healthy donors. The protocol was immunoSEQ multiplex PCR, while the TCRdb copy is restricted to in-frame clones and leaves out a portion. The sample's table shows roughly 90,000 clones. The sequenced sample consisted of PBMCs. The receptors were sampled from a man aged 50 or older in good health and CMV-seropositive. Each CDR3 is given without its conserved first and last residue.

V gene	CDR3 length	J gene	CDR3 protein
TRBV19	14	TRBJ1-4	ASRSFQFGTNEKLF
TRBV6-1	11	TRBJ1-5	ASRTPSNQPQH
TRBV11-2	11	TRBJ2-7	ASSTLESYEQY
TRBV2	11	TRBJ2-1	ASNRDYTNEQF
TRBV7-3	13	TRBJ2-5	ASSRTGTAGETQY
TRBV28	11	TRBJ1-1	ASSFAGNTEAF
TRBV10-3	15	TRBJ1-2	AISLTKTGGSVYGYT
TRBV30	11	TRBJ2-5	AWSLAGQETQY
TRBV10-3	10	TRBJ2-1	ASSGSSDEQF
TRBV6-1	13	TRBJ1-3	ASITGQQRGNTIY
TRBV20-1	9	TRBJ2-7	SARRGSEQY
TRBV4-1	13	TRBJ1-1	ASSLQMTGSTEAF
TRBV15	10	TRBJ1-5	ATSGSNQPQH
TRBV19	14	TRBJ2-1	ASSIRLAGGPGEQF
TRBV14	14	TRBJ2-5	ASSQEGGGPRETQY
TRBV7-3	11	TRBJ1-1	ASSPRVNTEAF
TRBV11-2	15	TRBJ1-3	ASSPLGQRTGWNTIY
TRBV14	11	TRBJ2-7	ASRGQGTAEQY
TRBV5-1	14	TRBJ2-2	ASSLGNSENTGELF
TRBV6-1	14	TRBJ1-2	ASSEATGTKNYGYT
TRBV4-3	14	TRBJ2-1	ASSQGTGLSYNEQF
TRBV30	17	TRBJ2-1	AWSVSLGSSGRAVNEQF
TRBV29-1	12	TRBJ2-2	SVRREPNTGELF
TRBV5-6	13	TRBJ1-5	ASSVGGSFNQPQH
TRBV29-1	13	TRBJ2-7	SVETLAGGPREQY
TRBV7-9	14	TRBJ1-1	ASRYYFRGRGTEAF
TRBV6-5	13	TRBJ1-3	ASSHAGQGSHTIY